The 21 T cell receptor beta chains in this list originate from one sample, sequenced in a study of siplizumab effects on memory and regulatory T cells. The repertoire was sequenced with immunoSEQ multiplex PCR; TCRdb's copy has only in-frame clones and lacks some. The table has 98,000 or so clones, 93% seen once. The sample was Tregs sorted from blood. The receptors here all came from a human donor in good health.

The chain combines TRBV13 with TRBJ2-3; no reliable D call. Germline V lookup: CDR1 PRHDT, CDR2 FYEKMQ (reference sequence). This CDR3 region has 14 residues. V shed 4 bases and J shed 0 bases, with 8 bases lying between them. The CDR3 region has the DNA TGTGCCAGCAGCTCTCCCTCTAGCACAGATACGCAGTATTTT. It encodes CASSSPSSTDTQYF.

V gene TRBV5-1 combines with J gene TRBJ2-3; D may match TRBD1 or TRBD2 (6 bases each). This CDR3 contains 13 residues. From germline, CDR1 is SGHRS and CDR2 YFSETQ. Deletions cut 6 bases from V and 0 bases from J, with 8 bases between. In nucleotides, the CDR3 is TGCGCCAGCACCGGGGGCAGCACAGATACGCAGTATTTT. Its protein is CASTGGSTDTQYF.

This clone was counted a single time. This sequence joins TRBV15 and TRBJ1-5; D is uncertain. CDR3 length equals 15 residues. Trimming shortened V by 1 base and J by 0 bases, and 7 bases separated the two germline ends. Germline V gene lookup returns CDR1 LNHNV and CDR2 YYDKDF (reference sequence). For the CDR3, the DNA is TGTGCCACCAGCAGAGTTATAGATAGCAATCAGCCCCAGCATTTT. Its protein product is CATSRVIDSNQPQHF.

The V gene is TRBV19, the J gene TRBJ2-1; 10 bases agree with TRBD2. The germline V gene encodes CDR1 LNHDA and CDR2 SQIVND (reference sequence). This CDR3 comprises 17 residues. Trimming at V came to 5 bases and at J to 2 bases, leaving 9 bases not matched to a gene. This chain's CDR3 is CASSGLAGGLAYNEQFF. As DNA, the CDR3 is TGTGCCAGTAGTGGGTTAGCGGGGGGCCTGGCCTACAATGAGCAGTTCTTC.

This chain uses TRBV11-3 with TRBJ2-5; D gene unclear. The CDR3 length is 13 residues. Trimming removed 5 bases from V and 1 base from J, with 8 bases in between. The germline gives CDR1 SGHNT, CDR2 YENEEA. The CDR3 nucleotides read TGTGCCAGCAGCGACCGCGGCCAAGAGACCCAGTACTTC. Translated, it gives CASSDRGQETQYF.

A remark on this clone: Other nucleotide sequences from this sample produce the same CDR3. The rearrangement joins TRBV29-1 to TRBJ2-2; perhaps D is TRBD1 or TRBD2 (5 bases each). Trimming took 6 bases from V and 4 from J, leaving 15 bases between them. The germline gives CDR1 SQVTM, CDR2 ANQGSEA. The CDR3 consists of 14 residues. This chain's CDR3 is CSVRPGTTTGELFF. The CDR3 nucleotides read TGCAGCGTGCGCCCGGGGACCACCACCGGGGAGCTGTTTTTT.

The rearrangement uses TRBV9 and TRBJ2-2; D is undetermined. Trimming removed 0 bases at V and 5 bases at J, with 8 bases between. The CDR3 totals 14 residues. Germline lookup yields CDR1 SGDLS and CDR2 YYNGEE. The chain's CDR3 is CASSVGPGTGELFF. CDR3 in DNA: TGTGCCAGCAGCGTAGGTCCAGGTACCGGGGAGCTGTTTTTT.

In its sample, this clone was seen once. This rearrangement joins TRBV9 to TRBJ1-2; no definite D call. The V end was cut by 0 bases, the J end by 0 bases, with 9 bases between. Germline assignment: CDR1 SGDLS and CDR2 YYNGEE. This CDR3 has 15 amino acids. The chain's CDR3 is CASSVDPNPNYGYTF. Written as DNA, the CDR3 is TGTGCCAGCAGCGTAGATCCCAATCCTAACTATGGCTACACCTTC.

V gene TRBV20-1 combines with J gene TRBJ2-7; the match to TRBD2 covers 7 bases. The CDR3 sequence is 11 residues long. Unmatched junction bases numbered 5, after V lost 3 bases and J lost 9 bases. Germline CDR1 reads DFQATT; CDR2 reads SNEGSKA (reference sequence). CDR3 nucleotide sequence: TGCAGTGCTAGGGGACCGGGGGGGCAGTACTTC. Protein: CSARGPGGQYF.

This rearrangement joins TRBV19 to TRBJ1-2, with D possibly being TRBD1 (5 bases). The length of the CDR3 is 14 residues. CDR1 is LNHDA, CDR2 SQIVND, per germline (reference sequence). Trimming pared 6 bases from V and 2 bases from J, leaving 13 bases between. As DNA, the CDR3 is TGTGCCAGTAGCCTGGGGGACCTCAACTATGGCTACACCTTC. The encoded protein is CASSLGDLNYGYTF.

The chain carries TRBV7-2 and TRBJ2-2; TRBD2 might be the D (6 bases). The CDR3 is 17 amino acids. Trimming shortened V by 5 bases and J by 2 bases, and 18 bases separated the two germline ends. CDR1 and CDR2 from the germline V gene are SGHTA and FQGNSA. The CDR3 loop is CASSRSGVLINTGELFF. The CDR3 DNA sequence: TGTGCCAGCAGCCGCTCGGGGGTCCTAATTAACACCGGGGAGCTGTTTTTT.

This clone has just one count. The chain links TRBV30 to TRBJ2-7; D is perhaps TRBD1 (6 bases). This CDR3 has 12 amino acids. The V end lost 3 bases, the J end lost 4 bases, and 10 bases lay between the germline ends. Germline CDR1 and CDR2: GTSNPN and SVGIG (reference sequence). Written as DNA, the CDR3 is TGTGCCTGGAGCGCCACAGGGTACGAGCAGTACTTC. Residues: CAWSATGYEQYF.

The gene calls are TRBV7-2 and TRBJ1-1, with D uncertain. Germline CDR1 SGHTA, CDR2 FQGNSA. The V and J ends lost 4 bases and 1 base respectively, with 7 bases between them. This CDR3 has 13 amino acids. The CDR3 loop reads CASSSLGNTEAFF. The CDR3 DNA reads TGTGCCAGCAGCTCTCTCGGGAACACTGAAGCTTTCTTT. Variable domain in full (rest from reference TRBV7-2 and TRBJ1-1): GAGVSQSPSNKVTEKGKDVELRCDPISGHTALYWYRQSLGQGLEFLIYFQGNSAPDKSGLPSDRFSAERTGGSVSTLTIQRTQQEDSAVYLCASSSLGNTEAFFGQGTRLTVV.

The V and J genes are TRBV11-2 and TRBJ2-3, with D maybe TRBD1 (5 bases). Looked up from germline, CDR1 is SGHAT and CDR2 is FQNNGV. With 6 bases removed from V and 2 bases from J, the gap between germline ends came to 21 bases. This CDR3 is 17 amino acids long. CDR3 loop: CASSIIRRVDLTDTQYF. The CDR3 coding sequence is TGTGCCAGCAGTATTATTCGCAGGGTGGATCTCACAGATACGCAGTATTTT.

V is TRBV6-1 and J is TRBJ2-5; TRBD1 might be the D (5 bases). This CDR3 has 15 residues. From germline, CDR1 is MNHNS and CDR2 SASEGT. The germline V and J ends were trimmed by 2 bases and 2 bases, with 12 bases remaining between them. CDR3 coding DNA: TGTGCCAGCAGTGAAAGACAGCCCCTACAAGAGACCCAGTACTTC. Amino acids: CASSERQPLQETQYF.

The rearrangement uses TRBV4-1 and TRBJ2-1; D may be TRBD2 (5 bases). The germline CDR1 and CDR2 sequences are MGHRA and YSYEKL. Deletions cut 3 bases from V and 10 bases from J, with 16 bases between. This CDR3 contains 14 residues. The CDR3 loop is CASSHNGPGREQFF. The CDR3 bases are TGCGCCAGCAGCCACAATGGGCCGGGAAGGGAGCAGTTCTTC.

J is TRBJ2-1 and V is TRBV18; D unclear. With 5 bases removed from V and 1 base from J, the gap between germline ends came to 9 bases. Germline-derived CDR1 and CDR2 are KGHSH and LQKENI. CDR3 length: 14 amino acids. The CDR3 loop reads CASSKGWSYNEQFF. CDR3 in DNA: TGTGCCAGCTCAAAAGGGTGGTCCTACAATGAGCAGTTCTTC.

J is TRBJ2-1 and V is TRBV9; D is possibly TRBD2 (6 bases). Between the trimmed V and J ends, which lost 2 bases and 6 bases, there was a span of 12 bases. Germline V gene lookup returns CDR1 SGDLS and CDR2 YYNGEE. The CDR3 totals 14 residues. CDR3 amino acids: CASSVGTVGNEQFF. The DNA of the CDR3 is TGTGCCAGCAGCGTGGGGACTGTGGGCAATGAGCAGTTCTTC.

This clone showed up just once. V is TRBV7-9 and J is TRBJ2-7; 10 bases map to TRBD1. Germline CDR1 is SEHNR and CDR2 is FQNEAQ (reference sequence). Losses at the gene ends were 0 bases for V and 9 bases for J; bases not matched to a gene: 8. The CDR3 consists of 15 residues. CDR3 sequence reads: CASSLAGTGERRQYF. DNA of the CDR3: TGTGCCAGCAGCTTAGCGGGGACAGGGGAAAGGCGGCAGTACTTC.

The genes are TRBV18 and TRBJ2-1; D might be TRBD2 (5 bases). The CDR3 spans 15 residues. The V gene lost 0 bases and the J gene lost 6 bases, with 12 bases spanning the gap. In germline, CDR1 is KGHSH, CDR2 LQKENI. CDR3 in DNA: TGTGCCAGCTCACCACCGGGTGGTCGGGGCAATGAGCAGTTCTTC. Protein: CASSPPGGRGNEQFF.

The chain recombines TRBV4-3 with TRBJ2-5; 7 positions agree with TRBD2. The V gene's germline CDR1 is LGHNA and CDR2 YSLEER. The CDR3 extends over 18 amino acids. V dropped 1 base and J dropped 5; count of bases not matched to a gene: 16. CDR3 loop: CASSQVVWAGAQEETQYF. The DNA of the CDR3 is TGCGCCAGCAGCCAAGTTGTTTGGGCGGGAGCACAAGAGGAGACCCAGTACTTC.